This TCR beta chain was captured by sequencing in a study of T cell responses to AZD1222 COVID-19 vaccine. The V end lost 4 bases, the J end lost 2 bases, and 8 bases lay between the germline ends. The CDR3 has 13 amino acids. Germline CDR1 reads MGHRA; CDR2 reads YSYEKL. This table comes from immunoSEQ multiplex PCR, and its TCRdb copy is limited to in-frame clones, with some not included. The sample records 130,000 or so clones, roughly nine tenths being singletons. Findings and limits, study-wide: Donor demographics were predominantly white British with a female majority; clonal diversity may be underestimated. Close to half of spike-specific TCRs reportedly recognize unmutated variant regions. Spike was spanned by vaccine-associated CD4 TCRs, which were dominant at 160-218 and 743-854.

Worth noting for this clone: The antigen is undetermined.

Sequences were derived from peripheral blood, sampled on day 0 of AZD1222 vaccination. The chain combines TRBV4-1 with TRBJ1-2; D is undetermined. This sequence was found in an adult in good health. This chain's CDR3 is CASSPDGNYGYTF. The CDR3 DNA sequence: TGCGCCAGCAGCCCGGACGGGAACTATGGCTACACCTTC.